Shown below are 17 T cell receptor beta chains from a single sample sequenced in a study of molecular identifiers for immune sequencing clone quantification. MiXCR, applied by TCRdb to the PCR reads, yields one record per CDR3 protein. The table lists under 600,000 distinct CDR3 sequences, around 23% of them singletons. Material for sequencing was naive CD8+ T cells from blood, with Jurkat cell RNA spiked in. The subset denotes: FACS-sorted CD8+CD4-CCR7+CD45RA+ naive T cells. Every receptor here comes from a human donor in good health. Some libraries in this study had Jurkat cell RNA spiked in.

The V and J genes are TRBV20-1 and TRBJ2-7, with D perhaps TRBD1 (6 bases). Trimming left V 2 bases short and J 7 bases short, with 6 bases between. Per germline, CDR1 DFQATT and CDR2 SNEGSKA (reference sequence). The CDR3 consists of 10 residues. CDR3 sequence reads: CSARQGEQYF. CDR3 nucleotide sequence: TGCAGTGCTAGACAGGGGGAGCAGTACTTC.

This clonotype was observed a few times. The rearrangement uses TRBV25-1 and TRBJ2-1; D is tentatively TRBD1 or TRBD2 (5 bases each). With 2 bases removed from V and 8 bases from J, the gap between germline ends came to 10 bases. The germline gives CDR1 MGHDK, CDR2 SYGVNS. CDR3 length: 13 amino acids. The CDR3 protein is CASSEVGDYEQFF. The CDR3 nucleotides read TGTGCCAGCAGTGAAGTGGGGGATTATGAGCAGTTCTTC.

Details on this clonotype: A single base separates this from a much larger clone, so it may be a read error. The chain carries TRBV27 and TRBJ1-1; 7 nucleotides line up with TRBD1. J gave up 7 bases and V 0 bases, and 11 bases lay outside the gene matches. From germline, CDR1 is MNHEY and CDR2 SMNVEV (reference sequence). There are 16 residues in the CDR3. This CDR3 is CASSLSFGAGGCEAFF. DNA for the CDR3: TGTGCCAGCAGTTTATCTTTCGGTGCAGGGGGTTGTGAAGCTTTCTTT.

A few counts support this clonotype. The chain is built from TRBV28 and TRBJ2-1; 8 bases match TRBD2. The CDR3 is 15 amino acids. CDR1 and CDR2 (germline): MDHEN, SYDVKM. V dropped 3 bases and J dropped 8; count of bases not matched to a gene: 9. The CDR3 DNA sequence: TGTGCCAGCAGTTTCTCAGCGGGAGCGGCCTATGAGCAGTTCTTC. It codes for CASSFSAGAAYEQFF.

This clonotype showed up many times. V gene TRBV10-2 combines with J gene TRBJ2-3, with 7 bases lining up with TRBD1. The junction had 7 bases not matched to a gene; V was cut back by 7 bases and J by 3 bases. The length of the CDR3 is 14 residues. Germline CDR1 and CDR2: WSHSY and SAAADI. In DNA form, the CDR3 reads TGCGCCAGCACCCCGACAGGGATGACAGATACGCAGTATTTT. This gives the protein CASTPTGMTDTQYF.

The count of this clonotype is one. Compared with germline, one end of the junction differs, possibly owing to a read error. The CDR3 region is CAGRMGLTEAFF. CDR3 bases: TGTGCCGGTAGGATGGGGCTTACTGAAGCTTTCTTT. The chain recombines TRBV19 with TRBJ1-1; possibly TRBD1 for D (5 bases). Germline V lookup: CDR1 LNHDA, CDR2 SQIVND (reference sequence). This CDR3 comprises 12 residues.

This clonotype was counted ten times or more. The chain carries TRBV25-1 and TRBJ2-3; possibly TRBD1 or TRBD2 for D (5 bases each). V was trimmed by 3 bases and J by 4 bases, leaving 17 bases between them. The CDR3 has 16 residues. Germline loops: CDR1 MGHDK, CDR2 SYGVNS. The CDR3 region is CASSDGDGLGADTQYF. The CDR3 DNA reads TGTGCCAGCAGTGACGGGGACGGTTTGGGCGCAGATACGCAGTATTTT.

The chain links TRBV7-9 to TRBJ1-1; D not certain. This CDR3 spans 14 amino acids. Germline CDR1 SEHNR, CDR2 FQNEAQ (reference sequence). Trimming removed 6 bases at V and 3 bases at J, with 14 bases between. The CDR3 is CASRKEVRDTEAFF. The CDR3, as DNA: TGTGCCAGCAGGAAAGAGGTTAGGGACACTGAAGCTTTCTTT.

This clonotype was found a few times. A junction boundary mismatches the germline segment, possibly from a read error. The chain combines TRBV4-1 with TRBJ2-7; D ambiguous. This CDR3 region has 15 residues. The germline V gene encodes CDR1 MGHRA and CDR2 YSYEKL. For the CDR3, the DNA is TGCGCCTGCAGCCAAGAGAGCCCCGGCCCCTACGAGCAGTACTTC. Translated: CACSQESPGPYEQYF.

This clonotype showed up many times. V gene TRBV29-1 combines with J gene TRBJ2-5, with D perhaps TRBD2 (6 bases). V was clipped by 5 bases and J by 9 bases, with 25 bases between them. The CDR3 covers 15 residues. Germline assignment: CDR1 SQVTM and CDR2 ANQGSEA. The CDR3 here is CSVRPHDGVPGAQYF. The CDR3 nucleotides are TGCAGCGTTCGTCCTCACGACGGGGTCCCGGGGGCCCAGTACTTC.

The chain has TRBV30 and TRBJ1-1; no definite D call. The CDR3 is made up of 14 amino acids. Germline lookup yields CDR1 GTSNPN and CDR2 SVGIG (reference sequence). V lost 0 bases to trimming and J lost 8 bases, with 16 bases between them. CDR3 amino acids: CAWSVLLRAGEAFF. CDR3 coding DNA: TGTGCCTGGAGTGTATTATTGCGGGCGGGAGAAGCTTTCTTT.

The chain combines TRBV27 with TRBJ2-7; 14 bases agree with TRBD2. This CDR3 spans 15 amino acids. Germline V lookup: CDR1 MNHEY, CDR2 SMNVEV (reference sequence). V was pared by 10 bases and J by 2 bases, with 7 bases of the junction left unmatched. The CDR3 nucleotides read TGTGCCACCAGACTAGCGGGAGGGATGACCTACGAGCAGTACTTC. Amino acid sequence: CATRLAGGMTYEQYF.

Many counts were recorded for this clonotype. The J gene is TRBJ2-1, the V gene TRBV28; D call uncertain. V lost 3 bases and J 2 bases, leaving 11 bases between the germline ends. CDR1 and CDR2 (germline): MDHEN, SYDVKM. The length of the CDR3 is 15 residues. CDR3 coding DNA: TGTGCCAGCAGTTTTGACCAGGTCCCCTACAATGAGCAGTTCTTC. This codes for CASSFDQVPYNEQFF.

A remark on this clonotype: A much larger clonotype is one base distant, so this may be a read error. V usage is TRBV7-9 and J usage is TRBJ2-7, with D possibly matching TRBD2 (6 bases). The CDR3 totals 12 residues. From germline, CDR1 is SEHNR and CDR2 FQNEAQ (reference sequence). For the CDR3, the DNA is TGTGCCAGCAGCAGTAATCACCGGGAGCAGCACTTC. This translates into CASSSNHREQHF.

This clonotype showed up many times. This chain links TRBV20-1 with TRBJ2-3; TRBD2 aligns across 9 bases. The CDR3 runs 17 residues. Germline V gene data show CDR1 as DFQATT and CDR2 as SNEGSKA (reference sequence). Losses at the gene ends were 0 bases for V and 2 bases for J; bases not matched to a gene: 9. The CDR3 spells CSARDPLAGPNTDTQYF. CDR3 sequence (DNA): TGCAGTGCTAGAGATCCCCTAGCGGGACCCAACACAGATACGCAGTATTTT.

This clonotype was counted ten times or more. The chain couples TRBV5-1 to TRBJ2-7, with D perhaps matching TRBD1 (6 bases). The CDR3 consists of 13 residues. The V gene's germline CDR1 is SGHRS and CDR2 YFSETQ. Trimming removed 1 base at V and 3 bases at J, with 8 bases between. The CDR3 loop reads CASSLLQGYEQYF. As DNA, the CDR3 is TGCGCCAGCAGCTTGCTACAGGGCTACGAGCAGTACTTC.

This clonotype occurred a few times. DNA for the CDR3: TGTGCCAGCAGTTACTCATCTTCCGCTAGCCTTACGGGCAAAAACATTCAGTACTTC. Amino acid sequence: CASSYSSSASLTGKNIQYF. The chain has TRBV6-2 or TRBV6-3 and TRBJ2-4; possibly TRBD2 for D (5 bases). Germline-derived CDR1 and CDR2 are MNHEY and SVGEGT. The CDR3 has 19 amino acids. V lost 0 bases and J 3 bases, leaving 21 bases between the germline ends.